The source of this TCR beta chain is a study of blood T cell repertoires in COVID-19. V lost 0 bases and J lost 1; bases outside the gene matches: 4. Germline CDR1 reads MNHEY; CDR2 reads SMNVEV (reference sequence). This CDR3 is built from 16 residues. Assay: immunoSEQ multiplex PCR; the TCRdb copy retains only in-frame clones and omits some. The sample has about 300,000 clones; about 91% are singletons. The sequence derives from a woman aged 25-40 years who had recovered from COVID-19. This chain connects TRBV27 to TRBJ2-5; 8 bases are a match to TRBD1. The sequencing input was peripheral blood. For the CDR3, the DNA is TGTGCCAGCAGTTTATCCCCCGGGACAGGCCAAGAGACCCAGTACTTC. Its translation: CASSLSPGTGQETQYF.